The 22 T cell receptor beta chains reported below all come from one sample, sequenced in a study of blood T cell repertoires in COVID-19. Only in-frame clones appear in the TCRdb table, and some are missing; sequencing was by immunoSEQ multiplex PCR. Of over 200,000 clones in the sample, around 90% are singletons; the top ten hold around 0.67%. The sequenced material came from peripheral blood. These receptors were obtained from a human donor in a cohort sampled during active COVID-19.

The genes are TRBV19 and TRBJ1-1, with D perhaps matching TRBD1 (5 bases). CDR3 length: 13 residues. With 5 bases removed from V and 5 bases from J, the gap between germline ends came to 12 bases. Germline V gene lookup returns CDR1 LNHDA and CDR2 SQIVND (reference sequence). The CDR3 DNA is TGTGCCAGTAGTTGGAGGGGTTATACTGAAGCTTTCTTT. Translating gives CASSWRGYTEAFF. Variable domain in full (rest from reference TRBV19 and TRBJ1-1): DGGITQSPKYLFRKEGQNVTLSCEQNLNHDAMYWYRQDPGQGLRLIYYSQIVNDFQKGDIAEGYSVSREKKESFPLTVTSAQKNPTAFYLCASSWRGYTEAFFGQGTRLTVV.

This chain's CDR3 is CASSQVGGKYGYTF. The CDR3 DNA follows: TGCGCCAGCAGCCAAGTAGGCGGGAAATATGGCTACACCTTC. V and J are TRBV4-1 and TRBJ1-2; D remains unclear. In germline, CDR1 is MGHRA, CDR2 YSYEKL. The V end was cut by 1 base, the J end by 5 bases, with 11 bases between. The CDR3 is made up of 14 amino acids.

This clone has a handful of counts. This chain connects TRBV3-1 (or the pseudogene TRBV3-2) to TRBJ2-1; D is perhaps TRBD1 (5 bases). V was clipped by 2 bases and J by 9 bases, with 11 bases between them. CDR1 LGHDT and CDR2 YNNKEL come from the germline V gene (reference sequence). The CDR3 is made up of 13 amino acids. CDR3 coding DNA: TGTGCCAGCAGCCAACGAGAAAGGGGTGAGCAGTTCTTC. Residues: CASSQRERGEQFF.

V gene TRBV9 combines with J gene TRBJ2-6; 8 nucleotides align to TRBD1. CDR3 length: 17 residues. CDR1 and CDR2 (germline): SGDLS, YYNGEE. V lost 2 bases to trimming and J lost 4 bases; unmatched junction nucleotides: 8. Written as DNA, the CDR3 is TGTGCCAGCAGCGTCAATCAACAGGGGGAAGGGGCCAACGTCCTGACTTTC. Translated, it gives CASSVNQQGEGANVLTF.

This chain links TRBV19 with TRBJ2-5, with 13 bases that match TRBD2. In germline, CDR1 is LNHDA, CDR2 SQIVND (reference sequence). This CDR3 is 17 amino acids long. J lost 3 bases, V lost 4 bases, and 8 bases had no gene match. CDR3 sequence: CASSTGLAGVGKETQYF. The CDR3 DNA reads TGTGCCAGTAGTACCGGACTAGCGGGAGTAGGAAAAGAGACCCAGTACTTC. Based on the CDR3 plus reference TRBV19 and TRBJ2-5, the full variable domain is DGGITQSPKYLFRKEGQNVTLSCEQNLNHDAMYWYRQDPGQGLRLIYYSQIVNDFQKGDIAEGYSVSREKKESFPLTVTSAQKNPTAFYLCASSTGLAGVGKETQYFGPGTRLLVL.

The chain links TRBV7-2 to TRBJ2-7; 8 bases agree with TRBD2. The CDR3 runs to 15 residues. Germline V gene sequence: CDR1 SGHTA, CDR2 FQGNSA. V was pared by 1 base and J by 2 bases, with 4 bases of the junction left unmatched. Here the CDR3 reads CASSLDREGPYEQYF. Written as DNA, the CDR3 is TGTGCCAGCAGCTTAGACCGGGAGGGACCCTACGAGCAGTACTTC.

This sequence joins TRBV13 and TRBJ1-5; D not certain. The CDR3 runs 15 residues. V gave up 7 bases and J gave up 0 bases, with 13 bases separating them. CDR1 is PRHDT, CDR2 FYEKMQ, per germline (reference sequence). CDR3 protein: CASKVYGNSNQPQHF. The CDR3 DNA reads TGTGCCAGCAAGGTATACGGGAATAGCAATCAGCCCCAGCATTTT.

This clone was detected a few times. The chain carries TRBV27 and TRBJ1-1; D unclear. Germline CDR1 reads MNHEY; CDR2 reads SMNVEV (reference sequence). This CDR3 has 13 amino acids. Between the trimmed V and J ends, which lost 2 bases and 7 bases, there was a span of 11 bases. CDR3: CASSLVWEDEAFF. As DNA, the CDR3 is TGTGCCAGCAGTTTAGTCTGGGAGGATGAAGCTTTCTTT.

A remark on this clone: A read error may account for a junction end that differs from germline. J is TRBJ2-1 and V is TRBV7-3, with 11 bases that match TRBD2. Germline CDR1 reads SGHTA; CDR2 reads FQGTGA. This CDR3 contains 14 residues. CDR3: CASSLTGLAEEQFF. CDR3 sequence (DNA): TGTGCCAGCAGCCTAACGGGACTAGCGGAGGAGCAGTTCTTC.

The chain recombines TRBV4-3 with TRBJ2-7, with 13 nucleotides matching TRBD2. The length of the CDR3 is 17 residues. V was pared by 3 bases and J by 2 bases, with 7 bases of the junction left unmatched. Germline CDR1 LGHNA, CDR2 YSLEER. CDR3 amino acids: CASSQTSGRYSPYEQYF. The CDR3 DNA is TGCGCCAGCAGCCAGACTAGCGGGAGGTATAGTCCCTACGAGCAGTACTTC.

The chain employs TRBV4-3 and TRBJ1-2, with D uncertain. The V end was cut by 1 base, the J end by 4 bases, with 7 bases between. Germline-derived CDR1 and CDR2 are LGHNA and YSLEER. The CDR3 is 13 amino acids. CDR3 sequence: CASSQVEAYGYTF. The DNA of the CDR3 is TGCGCCAGCAGCCAAGTAGAGGCCTATGGCTACACCTTC.

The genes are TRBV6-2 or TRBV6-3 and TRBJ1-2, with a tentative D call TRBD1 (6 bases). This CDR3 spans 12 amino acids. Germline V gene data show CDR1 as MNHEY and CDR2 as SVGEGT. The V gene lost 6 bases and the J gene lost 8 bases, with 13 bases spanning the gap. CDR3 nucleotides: TGTGCCAGCAGCCCTAGGACAGCAGGCTACACCTTC. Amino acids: CASSPRTAGYTF.

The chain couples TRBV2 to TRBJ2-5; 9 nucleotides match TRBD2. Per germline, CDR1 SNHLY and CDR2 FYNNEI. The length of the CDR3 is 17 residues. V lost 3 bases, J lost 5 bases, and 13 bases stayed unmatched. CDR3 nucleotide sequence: TGTGCCAGCAGTGAGGGGTCGGCGGGGGGGCTCACGGAGACCCAGTACTTC. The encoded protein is CASSEGSAGGLTETQYF.

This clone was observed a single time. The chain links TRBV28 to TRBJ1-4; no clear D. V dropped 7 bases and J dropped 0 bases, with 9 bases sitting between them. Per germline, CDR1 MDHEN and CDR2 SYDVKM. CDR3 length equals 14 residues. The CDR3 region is CASNTPPTNEKLFF. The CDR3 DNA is TGTGCCAGCAATACACCACCAACTAATGAAAAACTGTTTTTT.

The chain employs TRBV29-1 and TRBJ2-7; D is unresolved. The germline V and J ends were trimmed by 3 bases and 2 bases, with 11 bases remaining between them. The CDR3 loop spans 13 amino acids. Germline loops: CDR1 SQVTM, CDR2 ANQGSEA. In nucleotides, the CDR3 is TGCAGCGTTGAGTATTCCACTACCTACGAGCAGTACTTC. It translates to CSVEYSTTYEQYF.

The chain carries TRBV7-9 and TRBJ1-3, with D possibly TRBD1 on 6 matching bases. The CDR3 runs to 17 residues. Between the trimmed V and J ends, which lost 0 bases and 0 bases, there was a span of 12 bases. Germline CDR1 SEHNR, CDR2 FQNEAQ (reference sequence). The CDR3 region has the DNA TGTGCCAGCAGCTTAGCACCGGGACACTTCTCTGGAAACACCATATATTTT. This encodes CASSLAPGHFSGNTIYF.

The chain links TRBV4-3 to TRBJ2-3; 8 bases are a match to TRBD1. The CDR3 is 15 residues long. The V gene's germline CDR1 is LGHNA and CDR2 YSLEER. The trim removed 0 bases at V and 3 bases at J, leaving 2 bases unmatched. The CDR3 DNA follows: TGCGCCAGCAGCCAAGATCGGACAGGGACAGATACGCAGTATTTT. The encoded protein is CASSQDRTGTDTQYF.

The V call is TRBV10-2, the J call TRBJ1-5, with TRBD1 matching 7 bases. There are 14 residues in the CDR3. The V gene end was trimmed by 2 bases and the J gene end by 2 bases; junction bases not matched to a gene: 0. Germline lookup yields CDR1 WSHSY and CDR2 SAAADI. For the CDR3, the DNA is TGCGCCAGCAGTGAGACAGGGGGCAATCAGCCCCAGCATTTT. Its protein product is CASSETGGNQPQHF.

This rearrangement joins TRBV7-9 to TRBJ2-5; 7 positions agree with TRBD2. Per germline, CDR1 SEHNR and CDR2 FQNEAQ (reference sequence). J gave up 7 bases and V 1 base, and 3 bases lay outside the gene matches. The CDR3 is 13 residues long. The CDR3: CASSLGLAGTQYF. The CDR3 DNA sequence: TGTGCCAGCAGCTTAGGACTAGCAGGGACCCAGTACTTC.

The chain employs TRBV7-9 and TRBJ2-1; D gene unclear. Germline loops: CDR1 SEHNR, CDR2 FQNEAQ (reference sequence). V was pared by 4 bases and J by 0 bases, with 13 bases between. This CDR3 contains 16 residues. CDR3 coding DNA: TGTGCCAGCAGCTCTTTAGCTGACGTCTCCTACAATGAGCAGTTCTTC. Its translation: CASSSLADVSYNEQFF.

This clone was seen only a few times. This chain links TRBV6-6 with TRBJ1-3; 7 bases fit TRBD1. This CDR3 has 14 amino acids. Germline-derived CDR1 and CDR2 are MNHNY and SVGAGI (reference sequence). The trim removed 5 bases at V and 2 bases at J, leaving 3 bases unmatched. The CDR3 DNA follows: TGTGCCAGCAGTCCGGACAGGACTGGAAACACCATATATTTT. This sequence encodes CASSPDRTGNTIYF.

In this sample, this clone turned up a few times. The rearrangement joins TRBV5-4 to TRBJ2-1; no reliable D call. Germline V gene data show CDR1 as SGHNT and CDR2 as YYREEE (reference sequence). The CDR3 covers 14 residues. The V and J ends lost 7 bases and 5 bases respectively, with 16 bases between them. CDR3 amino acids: CASRLDKANNEQFF. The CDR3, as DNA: TGTGCCAGCCGCCTGGATAAAGCGAACAATGAGCAGTTCTTC.